One and the same sample provided the 25 T cell receptor beta chains below, sequenced in a study of technical replicates of blood from several donors. Method: immunoSEQ multiplex PCR; TCRdb's copy keeps in-frame clones and lacks some. The repertoire holds 75,000 to 85,000 clones, with roughly four fifths as singletons. Input material: PBMCs. Receptor source: a human donor in good health. Some clones in this sample may be carry-over from other donors' samples.

The J gene is TRBJ2-1, the V gene TRBV10-2, with TRBD1 identical over 8 bases. J gave up 7 bases and V 5 bases, and 7 bases lay outside the gene matches. Per germline, CDR1 WSHSY and CDR2 SAAADI. The CDR3 length is 14 residues. CDR3 amino acids: CASSHDRGNNEQFF. Written as DNA, the CDR3 is TGCGCCAGCAGTCATGACAGGGGAAATAATGAGCAGTTCTTC.

This rearrangement joins TRBV2 to TRBJ1-2; possibly TRBD1 for D (5 bases). The V end was cut by 8 bases, the J end by 7 bases, with 17 bases between. Germline CDR1 is SNHLY and CDR2 is FYNNEI. The CDR3 totals 13 residues. CDR3 protein: CASLAWGGSGYTF. CDR3 sequence (DNA): TGTGCCAGCCTAGCCTGGGGGGGTTCTGGCTACACCTTC. The complete variable domain, with remaining parts taken from reference TRBV2 and TRBJ1-2, reads EPEVTQTPSHQVTQMGQEVILRCVPISNHLYFYWYRQILGQKVEFLVSFYNNEISEKSEIFDDQFSVERPDGSNFTLKIRSTKLEDSAMYFCASLAWGGSGYTFGSGTRLTVV.

The gene calls are TRBV5-4 and TRBJ2-5, with TRBD2 identical over 9 bases. The V and J ends lost 0 bases and 5 bases, in that order; junction bases with no gene match: 8. Germline loops: CDR1 SGHNT, CDR2 YYREEE (reference sequence). The CDR3 is made up of 16 amino acids. CDR3 residues: CASSLGIAGDFETQYF. For the CDR3, the DNA is TGTGCCAGCAGCTTGGGGATAGCGGGAGATTTTGAGACCCAGTACTTC.

The chain couples TRBV6-5 to TRBJ1-2; 7 bases agree with TRBD1. V was clipped by 5 bases and J by 8 bases; unmatched bases: 11. The CDR3 has 14 residues. Germline-derived CDR1 and CDR2 are MNHEY and SVGAGI. The DNA of the CDR3 is TGTGCCAGCAGTCGAGACAGGGTCCCTCGAGGCTACACCTTC. Translation: CASSRDRVPRGYTF.

The rearrangement uses TRBV19 and TRBJ1-2, with TRBD1 matching 7 bases. V was clipped by 2 bases and J by 4 bases; unmatched bases: 13. This CDR3 is built from 17 residues. Germline-derived CDR1 and CDR2 are LNHDA and SQIVND (reference sequence). The CDR3 bases are TGTGCCAGTAGTATAACGAGACAGGGAGGATATAGCTATGGCTACACCTTC. Translating gives CASSITRQGGYSYGYTF.

The chain has TRBV13 and TRBJ2-5; TRBD2 agrees at 9 bases. The germline gives CDR1 PRHDT, CDR2 FYEKMQ (reference sequence). The V segment lost 5 bases and the J segment 4 bases; nucleotides outside the gene matches: 14. The CDR3 extends over 17 amino acids. The CDR3 DNA reads TGTGCCAGCAGCCCCCGGGGTAGCGGGAGAGGGGGAGAGACCCAGTACTTC. This encodes CASSPRGSGRGGETQYF. Together with reference TRBV13 and TRBJ2-5, the CDR3 gives the full variable domain: AAGVIQSPRHLIKEKRETATLKCYPIPRHDTVYWYQQGPGQDPQFLISFYEKMQSDKGSIPDRFSAQQFSDYHSELNMSSLELGDSALYFCASSPRGSGRGGETQYFGPGTRLLVL.

The chain combines TRBV5-1 with TRBJ2-2; 11 positions match TRBD2. CDR1 SGHRS and CDR2 YFSETQ come from the germline V gene. This CDR3 is 16 amino acids long. The V gene end was trimmed by 0 bases and the J gene end by 4 bases; junction bases not matched to a gene: 2. CDR3 nucleotides: TGCGCCAGCAGCTTGGCACTAGCGGGGGTCACCGGGGAGCTGTTTTTT. Its protein product is CASSLALAGVTGELFF.

This clone has a handful of counts. V usage is TRBV10-2 and J usage is TRBJ2-1, with D perhaps matching TRBD2 (6 bases). The germline CDR1 and CDR2 sequences are WSHSY and SAAADI. This CDR3 has 13 amino acids. V gave up 2 bases and J gave up 5 bases, with 7 bases separating them. CDR3 bases: TGCGCCAGCAGTGAGCGGGAGAACAATGAGCAGTTCTTC. It translates to CASSERENNEQFF.

This sequence joins TRBV7-9 and TRBJ1-4, with 7 positions matching TRBD1. V lost 2 bases, J lost 2 bases, and 11 bases stayed unmatched. Per the germline V gene, CDR1 is SEHNR and CDR2 is FQNEAQ (reference sequence). The CDR3 totals 18 residues. CDR3 region: CASSLFGSEGATNEKLFF. The CDR3 coding sequence is TGTGCCAGCAGCTTATTCGGGTCGGAGGGGGCGACTAATGAAAAACTGTTTTTT.

The chain uses TRBV23-1 and TRBJ1-1; no reliable D call. TRBV23-1 has ORF status, its function being uncertain. The CDR3 contains 10 residues. Between the trimmed V and J ends, which lost 6 bases and 8 bases, there was a span of 7 bases. The CDR3 DNA is TGCGCCAGCAGAATAGTAGAAGCTTTCTTT. Protein product: CASRIVEAFF.

The rearrangement joins TRBV28 to TRBJ1-2; D is ambiguous. Trimming removed 11 bases at V and 5 bases at J, with 12 bases between. The CDR3 is 11 amino acids. The germline CDR1 and CDR2 sequences are MDHEN and SYDVKM. The CDR3 protein is CAVTNDYGYTF. The CDR3 coding sequence is TGTGCCGTGACTAACGATTATGGCTACACCTTC.

The chain joins TRBV2 to TRBJ2-7, with D perhaps TRBD2 (6 bases). Germline V CDR1 and CDR2: SNHLY, FYNNEI. V shed 3 bases and J shed 2 bases, with 17 bases lying between them. CDR3 length equals 16 residues. This CDR3 reads CASSDTTSYLPYEQYF. In nucleotides, the CDR3 is TGTGCCAGCAGTGATACCACTAGCTACCTTCCCTACGAGCAGTACTTC.

In its sample, this clone was seen once. V usage is TRBV18 and J usage is TRBJ2-5; TRBD1 might be the D (6 bases). V was shortened by 3 bases and J by 4 bases, with 18 bases between the two germline ends. The CDR3 has 16 residues. The germline V gene has CDR1 KGHSH and CDR2 LQKENI. CDR3 in DNA: TGTGCCAGCTCACCCGAGGGCTGGGGGCGCGGAGAGACCCAGTACTTC. Amino acid sequence: CASSPEGWGRGETQYF.

The J gene is TRBJ2-7, the V gene TRBV7-2; a possible D gene is TRBD1 (6 bases). The CDR3 has 14 amino acids. Looked up from germline, CDR1 is SGHTA and CDR2 is FQGNSA. Trimming removed 3 bases from V and 2 bases from J, with 11 bases in between. CDR3 bases: TGTGCCAGCAGCTTTGGGCAGGGGACCTACGAGCAGTACTTC. Its protein is CASSFGQGTYEQYF. Complete variable domain (other parts from reference TRBV7-2 and TRBJ2-7): GAGVSQSPSNKVTEKGKDVELRCDPISGHTALYWYRQSLGQGLEFLIYFQGNSAPDKSGLPSDRFSAERTGGSVSTLTIQRTQQEDSAVYLCASSFGQGTYEQYFGPGTRLTVT.

This clone appeared a single time. The J gene is TRBJ2-7, the V gene TRBV13; 14 positions match TRBD2. The ends lost 6 bases at V and 4 bases at J; junction bases unmatched: 11. Germline loops: CDR1 PRHDT, CDR2 FYEKMQ (reference sequence). There are 17 residues in the CDR3. This chain's CDR3 is CASSRGTSGSSRYEQYF. The CDR3 region has the DNA TGTGCCAGCAGTCGCGGGACTAGCGGGAGTTCACGGTACGAGCAGTACTTC. The full variable domain, its missing parts supplied by reference TRBV13 and TRBJ2-7, is AAGVIQSPRHLIKEKRETATLKCYPIPRHDTVYWYQQGPGQDPQFLISFYEKMQSDKGSIPDRFSAQQFSDYHSELNMSSLELGDSALYFCASSRGTSGSSRYEQYFGPGTRLTVT.

This clone was observed a handful of times. The chain joins TRBV4-2 to TRBJ2-7, with D possibly being TRBD2 (6 bases). The V end lost 0 bases, the J end lost 2 bases, and 17 bases lay between the germline ends. Germline V lookup: CDR1 LGHNA, CDR2 YNFKEQ. This CDR3 is built from 17 residues. The chain's CDR3 is CASSQEYSGTFPYEQYF. The CDR3 nucleotides are TGTGCCAGCAGCCAAGAATATTCGGGGACTTTCCCCTACGAGCAGTACTTC.

This clone came up a few times. The chain carries TRBV7-2 and TRBJ2-5, with 7 bases that match TRBD1. Trimming at V came to 1 base and at J to 1 base, leaving 9 bases not matched to a gene. The CDR3 has 17 amino acids. Germline CDR1 SGHTA, CDR2 FQGNSA. CDR3 sequence: CASSLVFEGARQETQYF. CDR3 sequence (DNA): TGTGCCAGCAGCTTAGTTTTCGAGGGGGCCCGCCAAGAGACCCAGTACTTC.

V is TRBV10-3 and J is TRBJ2-1, with D tentatively TRBD2 (5 bases). V was trimmed by 5 bases and J by 2 bases, leaving 13 bases between them. Germline lookup yields CDR1 ENHRY and CDR2 SYGVKD. The CDR3 extends over 15 amino acids. CDR3 bases: TGTGCCATCAGTAGCCCAGCGGTTACCTACAATGAGCAGTTCTTC. Amino acids: CAISSPAVTYNEQFF.

This chain joins TRBV1 and TRBJ2-7; TRBD2 is taken as the D call from the table, unchecked against the DNA. TRBV1 counts as a pseudogene. The CDR3 sequence is 13 residues long. The CDR3 sequence is CTSSQDRGYEQYF. Written as DNA, the CDR3 is TGCACCAGCAGCCAAGATCGGGGTTACGAGCAGTACTTC.

V is TRBV7-9 and J is TRBJ2-7; the match to TRBD1 covers 9 bases. Trimming at V came to 5 bases and at J to 2 bases, leaving 7 bases not matched to a gene. CDR3 length: 15 residues. Germline V lookup: CDR1 SEHNR, CDR2 FQNEAQ (reference sequence). The DNA for the CDR3 is TGTGCCAGCAGCCCGGGACAGGGTAAGGCCTACGAGCAGTACTTC. Translated, it gives CASSPGQGKAYEQYF. The full variable domain, in which reference TRBV7-9 and TRBJ2-7 provide the parts outside the CDR3, is DTGVSQNPRHKITKRGQNVTFRCDPISEHNRLYWYRQTLGQGPEFLTYFQNEAQLEKSRLLSDRFSAERPKGSFSTLEIQRTEQGDSAMYLCASSPGQGKAYEQYFGPGTRLTVT.

This chain links TRBV5-1 with TRBJ2-7; D is perhaps TRBD1 (6 bases). V was cut by 4 bases and J by 1 base, with 9 bases left in between. CDR3 length: 13 amino acids. Germline V CDR1 and CDR2: SGHRS, YFSETQ. CDR3 sequence reads: CASSPTGSYEQYF. The CDR3 coding sequence is TGCGCCAGCAGCCCGACAGGTTCCTACGAGCAGTACTTC.

The V and J genes are TRBV4-1 and TRBJ1-2; 7 bases are a match to TRBD1. This CDR3 contains 17 residues. The germline gives CDR1 MGHRA, CDR2 YSYEKL. V trimming: 2 bases; J trimming: 6 bases; junction bases outside the gene matches: 15. CDR3 bases: TGCGCCAGCAGCCAAACGTTGACAGGGCCTGGTTGGAATGGCTACACCTTC. It codes for CASSQTLTGPGWNGYTF.

The V gene is TRBV11-2, the J gene TRBJ2-7; 14 bases are shared with TRBD2. J was trimmed by 3 bases and V by 5 bases; bases with no gene match: 6. In germline, CDR1 is SGHAT, CDR2 FQNNGV. The CDR3 extends over 16 amino acids. CDR3: CASSRLAGGIRYEQYF. CDR3 nucleotides: TGTGCCAGCAGCCGACTAGCGGGAGGGATCCGCTACGAGCAGTACTTC. The complete variable domain, with remaining parts taken from reference TRBV11-2 and TRBJ2-7, reads EAGVAQSPRYKIIEKRQSVAFWCNPISGHATLYWYQQILGQGPKLLIQFQNNGVVDDSQLPKDRFSAERLKGVDSTLKIQPAKLEDSAVYLCASSRLAGGIRYEQYFGPGTRLTVT.

The chain links TRBV5-6 to TRBJ2-1, with TRBD1 identical over 9 bases. J gave up 0 bases and V 0 bases, and 1 base lay outside the gene matches. Germline V gene lookup returns CDR1 SGHDT and CDR2 YYEEEE. This CDR3 contains 16 residues. This CDR3 is CASSLGDRASYNEQFF. The DNA of the CDR3 is TGTGCCAGCAGCTTGGGGGACAGGGCCTCCTACAATGAGCAGTTCTTC.

The chain recombines TRBV29-1 with TRBJ2-3; 15 bases map to TRBD2. Germline CDR1 reads SQVTM; CDR2 reads ANQGSEA. This CDR3 has 16 residues. V was pared by 4 bases and J by 4 bases, with 6 bases of the junction left unmatched. DNA of the CDR3: TGCAGCGTTGGAGGACTAGCGGGGGGGCTGGCAGATACGCAGTATTTT. It specifies CSVGGLAGGLADTQYF.